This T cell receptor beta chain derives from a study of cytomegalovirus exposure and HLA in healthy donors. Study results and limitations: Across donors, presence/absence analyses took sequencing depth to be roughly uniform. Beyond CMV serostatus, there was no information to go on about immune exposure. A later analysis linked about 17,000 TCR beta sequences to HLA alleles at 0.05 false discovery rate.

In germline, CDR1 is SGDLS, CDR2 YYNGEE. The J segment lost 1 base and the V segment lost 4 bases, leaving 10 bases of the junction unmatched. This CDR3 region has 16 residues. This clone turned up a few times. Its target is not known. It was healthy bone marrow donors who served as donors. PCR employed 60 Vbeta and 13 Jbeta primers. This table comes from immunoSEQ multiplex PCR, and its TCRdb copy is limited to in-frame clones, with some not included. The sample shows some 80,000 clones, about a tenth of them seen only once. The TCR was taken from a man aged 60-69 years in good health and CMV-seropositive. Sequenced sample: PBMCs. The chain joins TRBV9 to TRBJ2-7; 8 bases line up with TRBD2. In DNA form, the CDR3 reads TGTGCCAGCAGCAGAAGCGGGAGCTTTGTATCCTACGAGCAGTACTTC. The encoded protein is CASSRSGSFVSYEQYF.